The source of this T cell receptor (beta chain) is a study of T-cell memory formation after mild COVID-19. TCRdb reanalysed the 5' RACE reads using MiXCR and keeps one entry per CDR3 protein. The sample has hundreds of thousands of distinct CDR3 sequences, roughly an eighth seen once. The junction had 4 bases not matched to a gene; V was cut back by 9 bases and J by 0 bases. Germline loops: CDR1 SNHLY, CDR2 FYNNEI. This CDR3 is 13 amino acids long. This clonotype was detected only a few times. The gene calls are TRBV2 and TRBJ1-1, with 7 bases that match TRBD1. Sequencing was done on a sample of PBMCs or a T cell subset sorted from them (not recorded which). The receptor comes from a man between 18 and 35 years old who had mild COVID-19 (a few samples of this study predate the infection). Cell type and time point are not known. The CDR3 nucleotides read TGTGCCAGAGCTCAGGGGGTGAACACTGAAGCTTTCTTT. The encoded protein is CARAQGVNTEAFF.